One and the same sample provided the 3 T cell receptor beta chains below, sequenced in a study of vaccination and CD4 T cells after COVID-19. The Oncomine TCR Beta short-read assay was applied to DNA of cultured CD4+ T cells. TCRdb ran MiXCR on the PCR reads and lists one entry per CDR3 protein. The top ten hold 18% of the sample, which has tens of thousands of distinct CDR3 sequences, more than 30% seen once. What these receptors recognize is not known. Treatment here: roughly ten-day PBMC culture with coronavirus spike peptide pools or control peptides (ViraFEST assay). The sequencing here drew on CD4+ T cells from blood, cultured in vitro, taken before SARS-CoV-2 vaccination. These receptors came from a human donor who received a COVID-19 vaccine.

CDR3 nucleotide sequence: TGTGCCAGCACGACCGGAGCGAACTATGGCTACACCTTC. Residues: CASTTGANYGYTF. The rearrangement uses TRBV12-3 or TRBV12-4 and TRBJ1-2; no firm D call. V was shortened by 7 bases and J by 2 bases, with 11 bases between the two germline ends. The CDR3 length is 13 residues.

This clonotype has a handful of counts. The V gene is TRBV20-1, the J gene TRBJ2-7, with 7 bases that match TRBD1. Germline V gives CDR1 DFQATT, CDR2 SNEGSKA (reference sequence). This CDR3 region has 13 residues. Losses at the gene ends were 6 bases for V and 5 bases for J; bases not matched to a gene: 10. The CDR3 DNA follows: TGCAGTGCCCCGAGACAGGGTGGCAACGAGCAGTACTTC. Protein product: CSAPRQGGNEQYF.

A few counts support this clonotype. The chain couples TRBV6-5 to TRBJ1-3, with 7 bases identical to TRBD1. CDR1 and CDR2 (germline): MNHEY, SVGAGI. The length of the CDR3 is 15 residues. Unmatched junction bases numbered 3, after V lost 0 bases and J lost 4 bases. CDR3 sequence: CASSYSTGRGNTIYF. CDR3 bases: TGTGCCAGCAGTTACTCGACAGGGCGAGGAAACACCATATATTTT.